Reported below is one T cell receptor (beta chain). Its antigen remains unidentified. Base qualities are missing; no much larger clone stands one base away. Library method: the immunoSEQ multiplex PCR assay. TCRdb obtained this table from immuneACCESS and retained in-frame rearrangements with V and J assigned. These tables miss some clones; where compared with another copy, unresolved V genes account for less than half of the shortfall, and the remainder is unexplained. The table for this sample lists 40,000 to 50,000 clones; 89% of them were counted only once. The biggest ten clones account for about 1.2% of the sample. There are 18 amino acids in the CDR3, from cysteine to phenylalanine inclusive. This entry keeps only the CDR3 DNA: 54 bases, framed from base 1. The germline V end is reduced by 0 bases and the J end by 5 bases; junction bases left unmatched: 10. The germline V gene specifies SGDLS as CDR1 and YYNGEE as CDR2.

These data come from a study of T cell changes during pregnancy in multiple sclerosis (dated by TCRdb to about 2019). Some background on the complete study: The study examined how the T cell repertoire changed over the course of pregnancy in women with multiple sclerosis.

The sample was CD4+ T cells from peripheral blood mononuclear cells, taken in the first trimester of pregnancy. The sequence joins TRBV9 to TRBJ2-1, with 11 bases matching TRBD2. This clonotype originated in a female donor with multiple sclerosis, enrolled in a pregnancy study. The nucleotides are TGTGCCAGCAGCGTAGCTATAGTGGGGACTAGCGGTGACAATGAGCAGTTCTTC. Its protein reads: CASSVAIVGTSGDNEQFF.